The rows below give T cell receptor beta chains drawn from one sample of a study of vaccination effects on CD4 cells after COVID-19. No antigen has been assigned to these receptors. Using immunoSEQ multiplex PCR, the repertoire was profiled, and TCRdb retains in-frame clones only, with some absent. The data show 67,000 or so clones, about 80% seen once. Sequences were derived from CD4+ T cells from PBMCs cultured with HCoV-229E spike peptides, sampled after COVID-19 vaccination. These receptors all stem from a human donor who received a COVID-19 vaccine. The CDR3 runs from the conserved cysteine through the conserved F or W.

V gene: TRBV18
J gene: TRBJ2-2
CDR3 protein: CASSVLIGDTGELFF

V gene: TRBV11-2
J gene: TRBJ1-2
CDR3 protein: CASSPDGYYGYTF

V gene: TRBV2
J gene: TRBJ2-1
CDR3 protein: CASSASGGSYEQFF

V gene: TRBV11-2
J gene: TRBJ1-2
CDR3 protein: CASSLVVWGGDYGYTF

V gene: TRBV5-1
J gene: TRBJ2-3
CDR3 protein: CASSLTSGTDTQYF

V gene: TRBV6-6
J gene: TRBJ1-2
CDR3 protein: CASSLGRTYGYTF

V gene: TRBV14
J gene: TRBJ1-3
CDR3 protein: CASSQGARNTIYF

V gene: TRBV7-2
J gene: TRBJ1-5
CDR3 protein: CASSVSGPTEYSNQPQHF

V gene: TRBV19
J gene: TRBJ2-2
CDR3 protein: CASSIGLVISGELFF

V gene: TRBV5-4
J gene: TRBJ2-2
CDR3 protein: CASSFQGFGELFF

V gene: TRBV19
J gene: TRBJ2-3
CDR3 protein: CASSLGGFGTDTQYF

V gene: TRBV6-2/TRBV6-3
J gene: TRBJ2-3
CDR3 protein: CASSSALGQRGTDTQYF

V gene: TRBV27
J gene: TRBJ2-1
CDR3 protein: CASSPASPRADEQFF